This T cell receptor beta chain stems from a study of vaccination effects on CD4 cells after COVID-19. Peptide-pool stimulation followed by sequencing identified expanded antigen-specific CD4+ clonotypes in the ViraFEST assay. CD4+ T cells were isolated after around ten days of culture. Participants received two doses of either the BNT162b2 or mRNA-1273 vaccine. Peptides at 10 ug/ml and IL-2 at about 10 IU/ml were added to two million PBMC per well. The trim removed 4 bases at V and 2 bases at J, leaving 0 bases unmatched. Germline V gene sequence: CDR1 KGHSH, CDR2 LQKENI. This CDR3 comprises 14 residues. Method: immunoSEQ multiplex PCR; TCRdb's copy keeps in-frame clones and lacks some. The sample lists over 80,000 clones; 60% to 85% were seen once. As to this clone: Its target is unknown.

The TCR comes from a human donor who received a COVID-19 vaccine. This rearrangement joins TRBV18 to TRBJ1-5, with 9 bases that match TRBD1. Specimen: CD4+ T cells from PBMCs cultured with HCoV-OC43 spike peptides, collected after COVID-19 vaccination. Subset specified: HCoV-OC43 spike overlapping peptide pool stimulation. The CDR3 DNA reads TGTGCCAGCTCACGGACAGGGGGCAATCAGCCCCAGCATTTT. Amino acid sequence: CASSRTGGNQPQHF.